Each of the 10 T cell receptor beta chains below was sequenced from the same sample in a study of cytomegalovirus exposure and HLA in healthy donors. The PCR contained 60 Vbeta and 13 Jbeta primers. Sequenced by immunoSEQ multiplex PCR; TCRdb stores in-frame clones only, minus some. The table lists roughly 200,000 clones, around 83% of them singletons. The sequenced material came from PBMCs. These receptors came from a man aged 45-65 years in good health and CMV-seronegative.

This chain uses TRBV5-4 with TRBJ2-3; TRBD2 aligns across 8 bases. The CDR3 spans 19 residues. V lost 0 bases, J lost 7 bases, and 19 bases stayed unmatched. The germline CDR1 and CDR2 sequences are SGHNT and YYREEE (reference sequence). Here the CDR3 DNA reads TGTGCCAGCAGCTTGGATCGGCTTTATGTTGCGGGGGGACGATATACGCAGTATTTT. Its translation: CASSLDRLYVAGGRYTQYF.

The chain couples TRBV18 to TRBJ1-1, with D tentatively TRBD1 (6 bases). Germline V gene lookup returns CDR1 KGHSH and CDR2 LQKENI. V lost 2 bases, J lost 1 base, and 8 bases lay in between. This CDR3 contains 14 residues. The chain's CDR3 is CASSPSTGNTEAFF. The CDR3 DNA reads TGTGCCAGCTCACCATCGACAGGGAACACTGAAGCTTTCTTT.

CDR3 in DNA: TGTGCCAGCAGCACCTCACTAGCGAGGGAGACCCAGTACTTC. Protein product: CASSTSLARETQYF. The V and J genes are TRBV7-2 and TRBJ2-5, with 7 bases that match TRBD2. The length of the CDR3 is 14 residues. The J segment lost 5 bases and the V segment lost 5 bases, leaving 8 bases of the junction unmatched. CDR1 is SGHTA and CDR2 is FQGNSA in the germline V gene.

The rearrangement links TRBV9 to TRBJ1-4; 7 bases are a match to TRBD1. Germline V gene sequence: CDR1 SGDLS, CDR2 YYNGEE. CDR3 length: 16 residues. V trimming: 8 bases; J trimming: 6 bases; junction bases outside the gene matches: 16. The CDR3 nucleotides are TGTGCCAGTTCTACGGGACAGACTGGTCTTTATGAAAAACTGTTTTTT. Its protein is CASSTGQTGLYEKLFF. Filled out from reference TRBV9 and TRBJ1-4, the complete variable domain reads DSGVTQTPKHLITATGQRVTLRCSPRSGDLSVYWYQQSLDQGLQFLIQYYNGEERAKGNILERFSAQQFPDLHSELNLSSLELGDSALYFCASSTGQTGLYEKLFFGSGTQLSVL.

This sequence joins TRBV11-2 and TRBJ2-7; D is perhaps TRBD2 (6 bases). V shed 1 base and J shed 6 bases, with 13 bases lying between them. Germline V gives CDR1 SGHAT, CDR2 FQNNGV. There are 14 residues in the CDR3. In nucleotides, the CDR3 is TGTGCCAGCAGCTTAGTTTCCCACGGGGGCGAGCAGTACTTC. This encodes CASSLVSHGGEQYF.

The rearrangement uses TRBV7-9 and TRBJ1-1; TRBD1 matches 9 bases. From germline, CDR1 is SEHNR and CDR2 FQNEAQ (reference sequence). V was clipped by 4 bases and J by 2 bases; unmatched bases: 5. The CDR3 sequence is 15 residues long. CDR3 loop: CASSYRQGGNTEAFF. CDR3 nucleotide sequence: TGTGCCAGCAGCTATCGACAGGGGGGAAACACTGAAGCTTTCTTT.

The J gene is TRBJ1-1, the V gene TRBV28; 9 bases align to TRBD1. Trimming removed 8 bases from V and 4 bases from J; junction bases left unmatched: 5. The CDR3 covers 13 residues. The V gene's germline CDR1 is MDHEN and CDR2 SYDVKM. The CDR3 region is CASWTGARTEAFF. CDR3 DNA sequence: TGTGCCAGCTGGACAGGGGCCCGCACTGAAGCTTTCTTT.

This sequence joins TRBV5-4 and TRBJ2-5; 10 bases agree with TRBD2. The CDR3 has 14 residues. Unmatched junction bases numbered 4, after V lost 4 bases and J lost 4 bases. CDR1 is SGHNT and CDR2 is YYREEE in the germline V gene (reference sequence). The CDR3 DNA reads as TGTGCCAGCAGCCCGGCTAGCGGGAGAGAGACCCAGTACTTC. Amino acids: CASSPASGRETQYF.

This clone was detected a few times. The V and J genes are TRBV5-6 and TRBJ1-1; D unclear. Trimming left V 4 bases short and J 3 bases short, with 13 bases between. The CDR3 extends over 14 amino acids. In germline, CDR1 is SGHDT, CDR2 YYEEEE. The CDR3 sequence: CASSKRGRDTEAFF. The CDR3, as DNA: TGTGCCAGCAGCAAGCGTGGGAGGGACACTGAAGCTTTCTTT.

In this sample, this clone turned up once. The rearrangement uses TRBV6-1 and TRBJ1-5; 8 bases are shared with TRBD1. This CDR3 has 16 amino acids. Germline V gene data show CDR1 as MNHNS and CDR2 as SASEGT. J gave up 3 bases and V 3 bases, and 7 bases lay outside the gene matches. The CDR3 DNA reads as TGTGCCAGCAGTGACCGGGACAGGATCCTCAATCAGCCCCAGCATTTT. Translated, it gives CASSDRDRILNQPQHF.